Each of the 17 T cell receptor beta chains below was sequenced from the same sample in a study of T cells in Graves' hyperthyroidism and ophthalmopathy. The CDR3 regions of TCR beta were amplified from RNA transcripts. During a first-round RT-PCR of the TCR CDR3, the HTBI primer set was used. From the multiplex PCR reads, TCRdb called clonotypes with MiXCR, one entry per CDR3 protein. The table records 550,000 to 650,000 distinct CDR3 sequences, around 14% of them present only once. The sample was blood. The receptors stem from a woman between 25 and 40 years old with Graves' hyperthyroidism that later progressed to Graves' ophthalmopathy.

Many counts were recorded for this clonotype. The chain uses TRBV7-9 and TRBJ2-1, with TRBD2 matching 13 bases. This CDR3 is 18 amino acids long. Germline assignment: CDR1 SEHNR and CDR2 FQNEAQ (reference sequence). The ends lost 4 bases at V and 4 bases at J; junction bases unmatched: 10. The DNA of the CDR3 is TGTGCCAGCAGCTCAGGGGCGACTAGCGGGGGGCTTTACAATGAGCAGTTCTTC. It encodes CASSSGATSGGLYNEQFF.

In its sample, this clonotype was seen many times. The J gene is TRBJ2-5, the V gene TRBV20-1; tentatively, D is TRBD2 (6 bases). Trimming left V 5 bases short and J 1 base short, with 14 bases between. CDR3 size: 14 residues. From germline, CDR1 is DFQATT and CDR2 SNEGSKA (reference sequence). The CDR3 region has the DNA TGCAGTGCTGATGCGGGACCCAGCCAAGAGACCCAGTACTTC. This sequence encodes CSADAGPSQETQYF.

The genes are TRBV6-4 and TRBJ2-2; D perhaps matches TRBD2 (5 bases). The CDR3 sequence is 18 residues long. CDR1 and CDR2 (germline): MRHNA, SNTAGT. Trimming cost V 4 bases and J 4 bases, with 22 bases left between them. CDR3 residues: CASSALAGPTSITGELFF. DNA for the CDR3: TGTGCCAGCAGTGCCCTAGCCGGGCCGACAAGTATCACCGGGGAGCTGTTTTTT.

This clonotype was counted at least ten times. The chain is built from TRBV2 and TRBJ1-6; D ambiguous. Germline V CDR1 and CDR2: SNHLY, FYNNEI. V gave up 5 bases and J gave up 14 bases, with 10 bases separating them. There are 11 residues in the CDR3. The CDR3, as DNA: TGTGCCAGCAGTTTTGGGTACACCCTCCACTTT. Its translation: CASSFGYTLHF.

This clonotype turned up a few times. The gene calls are TRBV24-1 and TRBJ1-5, with D hard to call. Germline V gene data show CDR1 as KGHDR and CDR2 as SFDVKD. The CDR3 sequence is 18 residues long. Trimming left V 2 bases short and J 0 bases short, with 16 bases between. The DNA of the CDR3 is TGTGCCACCAGTGATTCGGATCAGTCTATTTATAGCAATCAGCCCCAGCATTTT. This codes for CATSDSDQSIYSNQPQHF.

This clonotype was recorded many times. V usage is TRBV6-1 and J usage is TRBJ1-2; D possibly corresponds to TRBD1 (5 bases). The CDR3 runs to 16 residues. The germline CDR1 and CDR2 sequences are MNHNS and SASEGT. Trimming removed 4 bases from V and 2 bases from J, with 17 bases in between. The DNA for the CDR3 is TGTGCCAGCAGTGGGGGGGGGACCTTACTAAACTATGGCTACACCTTC. Translated: CASSGGGTLLNYGYTF.

This clonotype occurred a few times. The chain uses TRBV14 and TRBJ2-1, with 16 bases aligning to TRBD2. V lost 4 bases and J lost 7; bases outside the gene matches: 16. This CDR3 has 20 amino acids. CDR1 SGHDN and CDR2 FVKESK come from the germline V gene. CDR3 sequence: CASSLQAGTSGRALYNEQFF. CDR3 DNA: TGTGCCAGCAGCCTGCAGGCCGGGACTAGCGGGAGGGCCTTGTATAATGAGCAGTTCTTC. The whole variable domain, remainder taken from reference TRBV14 and TRBJ2-1, is EAGVTQFPSHSVIEKGQTVTLRCDPISGHDNLYWYRRVMGKEIKFLLHFVKESKQDESGMPNNRFLAERTGGTYSTLKVQPAELEDSGVYFCASSLQAGTSGRALYNEQFFGPGTRLTVL.

This clonotype turned up a few times. The chain couples TRBV28 to TRBJ1-1, with TRBD1 as a possible D gene (5 bases). The germline V gene encodes CDR1 MDHEN and CDR2 SYDVKM. The CDR3 is 11 residues long. Trimming pared 8 bases from V and 3 bases from J, leaving 7 bases between. The CDR3 sequence: CASQGDTEAFF. The CDR3 DNA is TGTGCCAGCCAAGGGGACACTGAAGCTTTCTTT.

The CDR3 nucleotides are TGCGCCAGCAGCCGGGGCGACCGGGAGGAAAAACTGTTTTTT. This gives the protein CASSRGDREEKLFF. The genes are TRBV4-1 and TRBJ1-4, with D possibly TRBD1 on 5 matching bases. This CDR3 is built from 14 residues. Germline lookup yields CDR1 MGHRA and CDR2 YSYEKL. V was shortened by 4 bases and J by 8 bases, with 14 bases between the two germline ends.

The chain has TRBV6-1 and TRBJ2-5; no clear D gene. The V gene's germline CDR1 is MNHNS and CDR2 SASEGT. The germline V and J ends were trimmed by 6 bases and 5 bases, with 16 bases remaining between them. This CDR3 spans 14 amino acids. CDR3 DNA: TGTGCCAGCAGCCCCCGCCCTCTGAGCGAGACCCAGTACTTC. It codes for CASSPRPLSETQYF.

This clonotype has at least ten counts. The gene calls are TRBV2 and TRBJ2-7, with D maybe TRBD1 (6 bases). Per germline, CDR1 SNHLY and CDR2 FYNNEI. V was cut by 4 bases and J by 7 bases, with 17 bases left in between. The CDR3 extends over 14 amino acids. The CDR3 DNA reads as TGTGCCAGCAGTGGGAACAGGGAAGGTGGGGAGCAGTACTTC. This codes for CASSGNREGGEQYF.

Comment on this clonotype: Possible read error: a much larger clone is one base away. The rearrangement links TRBV30 to TRBJ2-1, with 11 nucleotides matching TRBD2. V shed 6 bases and J 2 bases; nucleotides not matched to a gene: 6. Germline values: CDR1 GTSNPN, CDR2 SVGIG (reference sequence). The CDR3 loop spans 15 amino acids. The CDR3 DNA is TGTGCCTGCAGCCTAGCGGGAGGCCCCTACAATGAGCAGTTCTTC. It specifies CACSLAGGPYNEQFF.

This clonotype showed up many times. This rearrangement joins TRBV20-1 to TRBJ2-1; D gene uncertain. Germline values: CDR1 DFQATT, CDR2 SNEGSKA (reference sequence). The CDR3 is 15 amino acids. V was pared by 0 bases and J by 0 bases, with 9 bases between. This CDR3 reads CSAREVQSSYNEQFF. The DNA of the CDR3 is TGCAGTGCTAGAGAGGTACAGAGCTCCTACAATGAGCAGTTCTTC.

This clonotype was detected only a few times. J is TRBJ2-5 and V is TRBV5-6, with 11 bases lining up with TRBD2. The CDR3 has 16 amino acids. The germline V gene has CDR1 SGHDT and CDR2 YYEEEE. Unmatched junction bases numbered 6, after V lost 4 bases and J lost 1 base. The chain's CDR3 is CASSRDGTSGQETQYF. In nucleotides, the CDR3 is TGTGCCAGCAGCAGGGACGGGACTAGCGGCCAAGAGACCCAGTACTTC.

The chain is built from TRBV20-1 and TRBJ2-7, with D unresolved. The CDR3 covers 15 residues. Trimming shortened V by 3 bases and J by 4 bases, and 19 bases separated the two germline ends. The germline CDR1 and CDR2 sequences are DFQATT and SNEGSKA (reference sequence). This chain's CDR3 is CSARDPVDPPYEQYF. In nucleotides, the CDR3 is TGCAGTGCTAGGGATCCGGTGGATCCCCCTTACGAGCAGTACTTC.

This clonotype was recorded many times. This chain uses TRBV12-3 or TRBV12-4 with TRBJ2-1; D ambiguous. Trimming shortened V by 3 bases and J by 0 bases, and 9 bases separated the two germline ends. This CDR3 spans 15 amino acids. This CDR3 is CASSLRYSSYNEQFF. The CDR3 DNA sequence: TGTGCCAGCAGTTTGAGGTATAGCTCCTACAATGAGCAGTTCTTC.

This chain joins TRBV28 and TRBJ2-2, with 9 bases identical to TRBD1. Germline-derived CDR1 and CDR2 are MDHEN and SYDVKM. With V trimmed by 5 bases and J by 5 bases, 6 bases remained unmatched. This CDR3 is 15 amino acids long. CDR3 DNA: TGTGCCAGCAGTCTCCGGGACAGGGTGACCGGGGAGCTGTTTTTT. Its translation is CASSLRDRVTGELFF. Supplemented by reference TRBV28 and TRBJ2-2, the full variable domain reads DVKVTQSSRYLVKRTGEKVFLECVQDMDHENMFWYRQDPGLGLRLIYFSYDVKMKEKGDIPEGYSVSREKKERFSLILESASTNQTSMYLCASSLRDRVTGELFFGEGSRLTVL.